This T cell receptor beta chain was profiled in a study of T cell repertoires in cytomegalovirus infection. Study-level background: Shared public TCR beta signatures pointed to both CMV infection and a matching HLA type. The study, taken as a whole, reports: Within the response measured ex vivo, HLA-C-restricted CMV-specific TCR beta clonotypes were dominant.

About this clonotype: The antigen remains unidentified.

TCRdb re-called the reads with MiXCR, one entry per CDR3 protein. The data show about 260,000 distinct CDR3 sequences, around 15% seen once. V lost 4 bases and J 5 bases, leaving 14 bases between the germline ends. CDR3 length: 15 residues. Germline CDR1 is MGHDK and CDR2 is SYGVNS. The genes are TRBV25-1 and TRBJ1-4; TRBD1 is a possible D gene (5 bases). The source material was PBMCs. The receptor was derived from a human donor in good health (CMV status not recorded). Some clones in this sample may be carry-over from other donors' samples. In DNA form, the CDR3 reads TGTGCCAGCAGTGCCGCAGGGCCCTTGAATGAAAAACTGTTTTTT. Amino acid sequence: CASSAAGPLNEKLFF.